The present TCR beta chain was sequenced within a study of blood T cell repertoires in COVID-19. The ends were cut back, 4 bases at V and 7 bases at J, with 13 bases in the middle. This CDR3 comprises 13 residues. CDR1 and CDR2 (germline): LNHDA, SQIVND (reference sequence). Per the authors' pipeline: Reference gene primer amplification in the assay estimated nucleated cell counts. Sequencing was performed with immunoSEQ multiplex PCR; in TCRdb, only in-frame clones are kept and a portion is missing. V, J and clone size reflect that table, while D and trimming were determined from the DNA. Here the sample spans under 450,000 clones, approximately 90% being singletons. Participants classified as exposed had met a COVID-19 case within 2 weeks before study entry.

V usage is TRBV19 and J usage is TRBJ1-2; tentatively, D is TRBD1 (5 bases). The TCR sequence derives from a woman aged 40-49 years who had been exposed to COVID-19. Specimen: PBMCs or T cells enriched from blood (not recorded which). The CDR3: CASSKQAGSGYTF. For the CDR3, the DNA is TGTGCCAGTAGTAAACAGGCTGGTAGTGGCTACACCTTC.